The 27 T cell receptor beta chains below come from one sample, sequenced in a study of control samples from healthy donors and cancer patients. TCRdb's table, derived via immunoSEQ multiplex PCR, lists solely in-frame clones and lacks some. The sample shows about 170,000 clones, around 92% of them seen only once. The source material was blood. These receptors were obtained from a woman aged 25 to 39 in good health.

CDR3 in DNA: TGTGCCAGCAGTTCAGGGGGTGGCCAAGAGACCCAGTACTTC. It is translated as CASSSGGGQETQYF. The J gene is TRBJ2-5, the V gene TRBV27, with 7 bases identical to TRBD1. This CDR3 comprises 14 residues. V lost 4 bases and J lost 1; bases outside the gene matches: 3. CDR1 is MNHEY and CDR2 is SMNVEV in the germline V gene (reference sequence).

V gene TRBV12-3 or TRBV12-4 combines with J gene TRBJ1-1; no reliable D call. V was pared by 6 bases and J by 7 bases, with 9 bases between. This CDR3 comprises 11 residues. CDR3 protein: CASRPPGEAFF. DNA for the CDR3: TGTGCCAGCAGGCCCCCGGGTGAAGCTTTCTTT.

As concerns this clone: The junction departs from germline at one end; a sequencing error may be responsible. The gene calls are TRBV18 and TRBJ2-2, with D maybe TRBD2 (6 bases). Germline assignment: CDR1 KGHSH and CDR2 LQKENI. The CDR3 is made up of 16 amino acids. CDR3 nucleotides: TGTGCCAGCTCACCACCGGCGGGGACGGAACACCGGGGAGCTGTTTTT. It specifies CASSPPAGTEHRGAVF.

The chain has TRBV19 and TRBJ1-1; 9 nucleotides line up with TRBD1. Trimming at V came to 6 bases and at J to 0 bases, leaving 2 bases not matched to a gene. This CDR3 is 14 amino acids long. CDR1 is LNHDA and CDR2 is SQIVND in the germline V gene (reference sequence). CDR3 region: CASSDRGVNTEAFF. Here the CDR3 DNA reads TGTGCCAGTAGCGACAGGGGGGTGAACACTGAAGCTTTCTTT. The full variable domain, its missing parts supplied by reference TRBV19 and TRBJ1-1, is DGGITQSPKYLFRKEGQNVTLSCEQNLNHDAMYWYRQDPGQGLRLIYYSQIVNDFQKGDIAEGYSVSREKKESFPLTVTSAQKNPTAFYLCASSDRGVNTEAFFGQGTRLTVV.

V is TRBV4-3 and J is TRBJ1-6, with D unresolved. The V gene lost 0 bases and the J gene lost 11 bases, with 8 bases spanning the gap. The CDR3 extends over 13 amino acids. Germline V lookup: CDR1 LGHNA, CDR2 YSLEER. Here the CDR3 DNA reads TGCGCCAGCAGCCAAGATCCCGAGACACCCCTCCACTTT. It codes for CASSQDPETPLHF.

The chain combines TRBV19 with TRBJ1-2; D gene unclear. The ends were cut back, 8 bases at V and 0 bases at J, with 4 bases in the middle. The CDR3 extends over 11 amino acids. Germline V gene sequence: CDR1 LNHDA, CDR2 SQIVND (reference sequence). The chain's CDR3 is CASGTNYGYTF. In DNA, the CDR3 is TGTGCCAGTGGGACTAACTATGGCTACACCTTC. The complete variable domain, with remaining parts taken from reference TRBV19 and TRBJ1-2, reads DGGITQSPKYLFRKEGQNVTLSCEQNLNHDAMYWYRQDPGQGLRLIYYSQIVNDFQKGDIAEGYSVSREKKESFPLTVTSAQKNPTAFYLCASGTNYGYTFGSGTRLTVV.

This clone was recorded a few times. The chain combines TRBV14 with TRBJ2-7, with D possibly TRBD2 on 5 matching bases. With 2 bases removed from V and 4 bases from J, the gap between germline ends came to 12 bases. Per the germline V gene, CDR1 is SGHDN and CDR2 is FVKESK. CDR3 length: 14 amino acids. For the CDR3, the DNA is TGTGCCAGCAGCCAAAACGGGATCAGTTACGAGCAGTACTTC. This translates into CASSQNGISYEQYF.

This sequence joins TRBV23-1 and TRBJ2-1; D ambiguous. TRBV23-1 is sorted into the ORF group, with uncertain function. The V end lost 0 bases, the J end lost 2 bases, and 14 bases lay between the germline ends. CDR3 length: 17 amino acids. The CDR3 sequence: CASSQSPSDRPYNEQFF. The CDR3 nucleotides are TGCGCCAGCAGTCAATCGCCATCCGACCGTCCCTACAATGAGCAGTTCTTC.

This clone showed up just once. The CDR3 bases are TGTGCCTGGAGTGTCGAGACGGGGAACTATGGCTACACCTTC. Protein product: CAWSVETGNYGYTF. V usage is TRBV30 and J usage is TRBJ1-2; no firm D call. The germline V and J ends were trimmed by 0 bases and 2 bases, with 10 bases remaining between them. CDR1 and CDR2 (germline): GTSNPN, SVGIG (reference sequence). The CDR3 totals 14 residues.

CDR3 sequence reads: CASSLASGQAYNEQFF. The CDR3 bases are TGTGCCAGCAGCTTAGCTAGCGGCCAAGCCTACAATGAGCAGTTCTTC. The chain couples TRBV7-2 to TRBJ2-1; perhaps TRBD2 as D (6 bases). CDR1 and CDR2 from the germline V gene are SGHTA and FQGNSA. This CDR3 spans 16 amino acids. Trimming shortened V by 0 bases and J by 2 bases, and 11 bases separated the two germline ends.

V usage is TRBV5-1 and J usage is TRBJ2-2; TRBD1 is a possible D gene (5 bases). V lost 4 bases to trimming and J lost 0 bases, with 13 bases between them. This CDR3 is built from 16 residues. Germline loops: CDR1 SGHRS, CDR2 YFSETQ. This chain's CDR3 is CASSPAGSPNTGELFF. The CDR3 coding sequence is TGCGCCAGCAGCCCCGCAGGGTCCCCGAACACCGGGGAGCTGTTTTTT.

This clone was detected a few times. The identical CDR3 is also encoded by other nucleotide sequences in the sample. The CDR3 spells CASSLSSTGELFF. As DNA, the CDR3 is TGTGCCAGCAGCTTATCGAGCACCGGGGAGCTGTTTTTT. The chain is built from TRBV7-3 and TRBJ2-2; D not certain. The CDR3 has 13 amino acids. The germline V and J ends were trimmed by 2 bases and 4 bases, with 5 bases remaining between them. Germline loops: CDR1 SGHTA, CDR2 FQGTGA.

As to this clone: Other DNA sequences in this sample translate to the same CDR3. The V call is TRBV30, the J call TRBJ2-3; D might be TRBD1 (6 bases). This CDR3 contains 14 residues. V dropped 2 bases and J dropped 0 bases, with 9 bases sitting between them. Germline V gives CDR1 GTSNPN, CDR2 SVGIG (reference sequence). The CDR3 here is CAWSQGFSTDTQYF. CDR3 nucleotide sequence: TGTGCCTGGAGTCAGGGGTTTAGCACAGATACGCAGTATTTT. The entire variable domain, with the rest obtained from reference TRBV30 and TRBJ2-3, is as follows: SQTIHQWPATLVQPVGSPLSLECTVEGTSNPNLYWYRQAAGRGLQLLFYSVGIGQISSEVPQNLSASRPQDRQFILSSKKLLLSDSGFYLCAWSQGFSTDTQYFGPGTRLTVL.

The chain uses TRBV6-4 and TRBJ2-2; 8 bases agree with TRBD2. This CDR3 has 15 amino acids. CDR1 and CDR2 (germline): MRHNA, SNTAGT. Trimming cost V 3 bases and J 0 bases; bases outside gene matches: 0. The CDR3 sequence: CASSEAGANTGELFF. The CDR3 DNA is TGTGCCAGCAGTGAAGCGGGGGCGAACACCGGGGAGCTGTTTTTT.

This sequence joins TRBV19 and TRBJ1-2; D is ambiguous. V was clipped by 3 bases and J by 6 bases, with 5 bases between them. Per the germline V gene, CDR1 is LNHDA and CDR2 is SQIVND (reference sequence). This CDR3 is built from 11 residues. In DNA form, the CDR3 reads TGTGCCAGTAGTATTGGTGATGGCTACACCTTC. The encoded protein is CASSIGDGYTF.

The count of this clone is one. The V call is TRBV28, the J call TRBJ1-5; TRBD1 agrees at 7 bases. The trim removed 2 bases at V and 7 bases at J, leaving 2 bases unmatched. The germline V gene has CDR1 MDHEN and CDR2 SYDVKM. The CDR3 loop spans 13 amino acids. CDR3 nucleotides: TGTGCCAGCAGTTTACAGGGGGACCAGCCCCAGCATTTT. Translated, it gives CASSLQGDQPQHF.

Here the CDR3 reads CASSTTTGPYGYTF. In DNA, the CDR3 is TGTGCCAGCAGCACCACGACAGGTCCCTATGGCTACACCTTC. The chain couples TRBV7-2 to TRBJ1-2; D possibly corresponds to TRBD1 (6 bases). Trimming removed 5 bases from V and 4 bases from J, with 14 bases in between. The germline V gene encodes CDR1 SGHTA and CDR2 FQGNSA. This CDR3 is built from 14 residues.

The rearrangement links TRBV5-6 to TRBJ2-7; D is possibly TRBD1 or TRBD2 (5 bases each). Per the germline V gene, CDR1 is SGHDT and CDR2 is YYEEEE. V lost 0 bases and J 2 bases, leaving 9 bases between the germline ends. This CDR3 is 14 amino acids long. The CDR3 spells CASSLGGGTYEQYF. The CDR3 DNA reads TGTGCCAGCAGCTTGGGTGGGGGAACCTACGAGCAGTACTTC.

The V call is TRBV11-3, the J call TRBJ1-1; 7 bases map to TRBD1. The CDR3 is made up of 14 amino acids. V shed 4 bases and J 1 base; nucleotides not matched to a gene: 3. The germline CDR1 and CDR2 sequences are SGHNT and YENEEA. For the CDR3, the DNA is TGTGCCAGCAGCTCCCGGACAGGGAACACTGAAGCTTTCTTT. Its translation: CASSSRTGNTEAFF.

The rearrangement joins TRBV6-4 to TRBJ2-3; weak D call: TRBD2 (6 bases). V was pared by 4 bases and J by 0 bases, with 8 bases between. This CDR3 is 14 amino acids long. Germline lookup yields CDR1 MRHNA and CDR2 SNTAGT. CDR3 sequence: CASSAGTSTDTQYF. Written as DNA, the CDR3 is TGTGCCAGCAGTGCCGGGACTAGCACAGATACGCAGTATTTT.

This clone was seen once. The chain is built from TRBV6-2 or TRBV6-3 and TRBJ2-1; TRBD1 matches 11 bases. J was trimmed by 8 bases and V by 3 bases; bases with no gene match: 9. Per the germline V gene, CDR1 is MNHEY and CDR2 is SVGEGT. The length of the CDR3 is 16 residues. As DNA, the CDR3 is TGTGCCAGCAGTTATTCGGAGGGACAGGGGGGGGATGAGCAGTTCTTC. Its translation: CASSYSEGQGGDEQFF.

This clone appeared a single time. The CDR3 protein is CASSSRDRGNTEAFF. The CDR3 DNA reads as TGTGCCAGCAGTAGCCGGGACAGGGGGAACACTGAAGCTTTCTTT. The chain has TRBV6-6 and TRBJ1-1; 10 bases agree with TRBD1. J was trimmed by 1 base and V by 5 bases; bases with no gene match: 4. Germline assignment: CDR1 MNHNY and CDR2 SVGAGI (reference sequence). The CDR3 sequence is 15 residues long.

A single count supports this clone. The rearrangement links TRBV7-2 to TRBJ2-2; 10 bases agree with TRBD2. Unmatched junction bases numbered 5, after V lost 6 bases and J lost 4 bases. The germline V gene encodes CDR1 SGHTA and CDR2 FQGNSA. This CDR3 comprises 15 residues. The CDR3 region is CASRTRLAGTGELFF. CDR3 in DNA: TGTGCCAGCAGGACAAGACTAGCGGGCACCGGGGAGCTGTTTTTT.

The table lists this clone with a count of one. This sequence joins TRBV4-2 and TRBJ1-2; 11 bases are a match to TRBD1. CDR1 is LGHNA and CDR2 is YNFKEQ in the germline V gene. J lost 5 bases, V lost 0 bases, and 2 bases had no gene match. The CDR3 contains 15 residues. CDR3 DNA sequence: TGTGCCAGCAGCCAAGAGGGGACAGGGGGTTATGGCTACACCTTC. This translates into CASSQEGTGGYGYTF.

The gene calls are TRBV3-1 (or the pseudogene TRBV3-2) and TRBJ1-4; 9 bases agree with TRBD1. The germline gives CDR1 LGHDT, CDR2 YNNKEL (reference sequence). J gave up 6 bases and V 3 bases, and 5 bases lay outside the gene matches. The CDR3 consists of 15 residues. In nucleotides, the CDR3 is TGTGCCAGCAGCCAGGGACAGGGCGGCTATGAAAAACTGTTTTTT. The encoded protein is CASSQGQGGYEKLFF.

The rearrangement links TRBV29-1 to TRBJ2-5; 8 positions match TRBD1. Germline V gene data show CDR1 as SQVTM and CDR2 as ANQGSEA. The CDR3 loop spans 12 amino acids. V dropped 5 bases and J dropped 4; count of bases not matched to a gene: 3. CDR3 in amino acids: CSVPTGGETQYF. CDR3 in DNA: TGCAGCGTTCCCACAGGGGGAGAGACCCAGTACTTC.

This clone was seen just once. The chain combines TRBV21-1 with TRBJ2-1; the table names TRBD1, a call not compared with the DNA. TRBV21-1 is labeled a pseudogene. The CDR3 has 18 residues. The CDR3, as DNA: TGTGCCAGCAGCAAAAGCCGGGACAGGGGCCCGTCCTACAATGAGCAGTTCTTC. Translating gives CASSKSRDRGPSYNEQFF.